Listed here are 25 T cell receptor beta chains from one sample, sequenced in a study of Graves' ophthalmopathy and Graves' hyperthyroidism. TCR beta CDR3 amplification used RNA transcripts. RT-PCR was first run with HTBI primers, then multiplex PCR in a second round. TCRdb used MiXCR to reprocess the multiplex PCR reads, holding one entry per CDR3 protein. The sample records roughly 420,000 distinct CDR3 sequences, roughly 21% being singletons. Sequencing was performed on peripheral blood. The source is a woman aged 18 to 35 with stable Graves' hyperthyroidism.

This chain joins TRBV6-1 and TRBJ2-7; either TRBD1 or TRBD2 may fit D (6 bases each). V lost 3 bases and J 5 bases, leaving 20 bases between the germline ends. This CDR3 is 16 amino acids long. CDR1 MNHNS and CDR2 SASEGT come from the germline V gene. The CDR3 loop is CASSDGVWGADDEQYF. The CDR3 DNA is TGTGCCAGCAGTGACGGCGTGTGGGGGGCCGACGACGAGCAGTACTTC.

The sample holds many counts of this clonotype. The rearrangement links TRBV12-3 or TRBV12-4 to TRBJ2-7; 8 nucleotides align to TRBD1. Trimming removed 3 bases from V and 6 bases from J; junction bases left unmatched: 7. CDR3 length: 14 residues. The CDR3 DNA follows: TGTGCCAGCAGTTTCCGGGACAGGCGGACCGAGCAGTACTTC. It yields the protein CASSFRDRRTEQYF.

The table lists this clonotype with many counts. V and J are TRBV12-3 or TRBV12-4 and TRBJ1-1; maybe TRBD1 (5 bases). Trimming removed 3 bases from V and 4 bases from J, with 15 bases in between. The CDR3 spans 15 residues. The CDR3 DNA reads as TGTGCCAGCAGTTTGAGGGCGGGGGTGGGCACTGAAGCTTTCTTT. Its translation: CASSLRAGVGTEAFF.

This clonotype occurred many times. Here the CDR3 DNA reads TGTGCCAGCAGCGTAGCCCCAGCGGGCCTCAGCTCCTACGAGCAGTACTTC. It encodes CASSVAPAGLSSYEQYF. This chain uses TRBV9 with TRBJ2-7; possibly TRBD2 for D (6 bases). The CDR3 covers 17 residues. The V end lost 0 bases, the J end lost 0 bases, and 16 bases lay between the germline ends. Germline values: CDR1 SGDLS, CDR2 YYNGEE.

This clonotype was seen at least ten times. The rearrangement uses TRBV6-1 and TRBJ2-7, with unresolved D. This CDR3 has 13 amino acids. Germline V gene data show CDR1 as MNHNS and CDR2 as SASEGT. V lost 0 bases to trimming and J lost 3 bases, with 6 bases between them. The CDR3 nucleotides read TGTGCCAGCAGTGAAGCGTCCAGCTACGAGCAGTACTTC. This translates into CASSEASSYEQYF.

This clonotype was picked up many times. The rearrangement links TRBV13 to TRBJ2-2, with 11 bases that match TRBD1. Germline V lookup: CDR1 PRHDT, CDR2 FYEKMQ (reference sequence). V lost 8 bases, J lost 4 bases, and 0 bases stayed unmatched. This CDR3 has 13 residues. CDR3 coding DNA: TGTGCCAGCGGGACAGGGGGCACCGGGGAGCTGTTTTTT. This translates into CASGTGGTGELFF.

To note about this clonotype: A single base separates this from a much larger clone, so it may be a read error. The V call is TRBV20-1, the J call TRBJ1-2; D unresolved. The CDR3 contains 12 residues. Germline V gives CDR1 DFQATT, CDR2 SNEGSKA (reference sequence). The CDR3 sequence: CSASDNNYGHTF. The CDR3 bases are TGCAGTGCCTCTGACAATAACTATGGCCACACCTTC.

The V and J genes are TRBV12-3 or TRBV12-4 and TRBJ1-1; 9 bases map to TRBD1. The V gene end was trimmed by 3 bases and the J gene end by 4 bases; junction bases not matched to a gene: 9. The CDR3 is 16 amino acids. The CDR3 DNA reads as TGTGCCAGCAGTTTTAGGAGGGACAGGGCTGGCACTGAAGCTTTCTTT. Protein product: CASSFRRDRAGTEAFF.

This clonotype showed up many times. This sequence joins TRBV6-2 or TRBV6-3 and TRBJ1-1; possible D gene TRBD1, 6 bases. This CDR3 contains 13 residues. V dropped 2 bases and J dropped 6 bases, with 10 bases sitting between them. The V gene's germline CDR1 is MNHEY and CDR2 SVGEGT. The CDR3 spells CASSYVYRAEAFF. For the CDR3, the DNA is TGTGCCAGCAGTTACGTGTACAGGGCTGAAGCTTTCTTT.

This clonotype was picked up many times. V and J are TRBV11-2 and TRBJ2-7; 8 bases are shared with TRBD2. The CDR3 runs 15 residues. The V gene's germline CDR1 is SGHAT and CDR2 FQNNGV. V trimming: 4 bases; J trimming: 3 bases; junction bases outside the gene matches: 8. CDR3 amino acids: CASSSTGTSRYEQYF. The CDR3 DNA follows: TGTGCCAGCAGCTCAACCGGGACTAGTCGCTACGAGCAGTACTTC.

In this sample, this clonotype turned up many times. The gene calls are TRBV20-1 and TRBJ1-2; D possibly corresponds to TRBD1 (5 bases). The CDR3 is 12 residues long. With 4 bases removed from V and 11 bases from J, the gap between germline ends came to 17 bases. Germline CDR1 DFQATT, CDR2 SNEGSKA (reference sequence). CDR3 nucleotide sequence: TGCAGTGCTACTACAGAATATGGGGGATACACCTTC. This encodes CSATTEYGGYTF.

This clonotype has a count of ten or more. The V and J genes are TRBV28 and TRBJ1-2, with 7 bases lining up with TRBD1. After removal of 3 bases from V and 8 bases from J, the junction contained 12 bases not matched to a gene. This CDR3 is built from 15 residues. The germline V gene encodes CDR1 MDHEN and CDR2 SYDVKM. CDR3 nucleotide sequence: TGTGCCAGCAGTTTTCCGGGACAGTCGCGGAGGGGCTACACCTTC. Encoded protein: CASSFPGQSRRGYTF.

Note on this clonotype: A much larger clone differs from this one at a single base, so this may be a read error. The chain couples TRBV7-9 to TRBJ1-5, with a weak D call TRBD1 (6 bases). This CDR3 comprises 15 residues. Per germline, CDR1 SEHNR and CDR2 FQNEAQ (reference sequence). The DNA of the CDR3 is TGTGCCGGCAGCAGTACGGGGGCTCTCAATCAGCCCCAGCATTTT. Protein product: CAGSSTGALNQPQHF.

This clonotype was seen ten or more times. V gene TRBV29-1 combines with J gene TRBJ2-7; D gene uncertain. Germline assignment: CDR1 SQVTM and CDR2 ANQGSEA. Trimming cost V 4 bases and J 0 bases, with 13 bases left between them. This CDR3 has 14 amino acids. The CDR3 sequence is CSVVPGWVSYEQYF. CDR3 DNA sequence: TGCAGCGTTGTGCCCGGGTGGGTCTCCTACGAGCAGTACTTC.

This clonotype came up a few times. This CDR3 fails to terminate in the conserved phenylalanine or tryptophan, so it likely reflects a read error. The V gene is TRBV12-3 or TRBV12-4, the J gene TRBJ1-2; the D gene is possibly TRBD1 (5 bases). The ends were cut back, 5 bases at V and 4 bases at J, with 17 bases in the middle. The CDR3 loop spans 15 amino acids. CDR3 DNA: TGTGCCAGCAGTCCGGGCGGGGGGGTGCGCTATGGCTACACCGTC. The encoded protein is CASSPGGGVRYGYTV.

This clonotype has ten or more counts. The rearrangement uses TRBV27 and TRBJ2-5, with D maybe TRBD2 (6 bases). The CDR3 spans 13 residues. V dropped 7 bases and J dropped 6 bases, with 15 bases sitting between them. Germline CDR1 and CDR2: MNHEY and SMNVEV (reference sequence). DNA for the CDR3: TGTGCCAGCAACGGAGGGGTCGGGAAGACCCAGTACTTC. The encoded protein is CASNGGVGKTQYF.

This clonotype was picked up many times. The genes are TRBV12-3 or TRBV12-4 and TRBJ1-2, with D maybe TRBD1 (5 bases). V lost 1 base to trimming and J lost 0 bases, with 18 bases between them. The CDR3 contains 18 residues. DNA for the CDR3: TGTGCCAGCAGTTTAGGTAGGGCAGGGCCCGCTCCTAACTATGGCTACACCTTC. It encodes CASSLGRAGPAPNYGYTF.

In this sample, this clonotype turned up many times. V is TRBV19 and J is TRBJ1-1, with D possibly being TRBD1 (5 bases). This CDR3 is built from 14 residues. Germline lookup yields CDR1 LNHDA and CDR2 SQIVND (reference sequence). The V gene lost 5 bases and the J gene lost 0 bases, with 10 bases spanning the gap. In DNA, the CDR3 is TGTGCCAGTAGTTGGGGCACCCTGAACACTGAAGCTTTCTTT. It encodes CASSWGTLNTEAFF.

The table lists this clonotype with many counts. The J gene is TRBJ2-2, the V gene TRBV30; the D gene is possibly TRBD1 (6 bases). Germline lookup yields CDR1 GTSNPN and CDR2 SVGIG (reference sequence). The V and J ends lost 3 bases and 3 bases respectively, with 11 bases between them. CDR3 size: 14 residues. This CDR3 reads CAWSRGVYTGELFF. The CDR3, as DNA: TGTGCCTGGAGCAGGGGAGTGTACACCGGGGAGCTGTTTTTT.

This clonotype was seen repeatedly, ten times or more. J is TRBJ2-5 and V is TRBV28; either TRBD1 or TRBD2 may fit D (5 bases each). The CDR3 is 12 amino acids. V was trimmed by 2 bases and J by 7 bases, leaving 8 bases between them. CDR1 is MDHEN and CDR2 is SYDVKM in the germline V gene. The CDR3 DNA reads as TGTGCCAGCAGTTTACAGAGGGGGACCCAGTACTTC. Encoded protein: CASSLQRGTQYF.

Many counts were recorded for this clonotype. The final CDR3 position lacks the conserved phenylalanine or tryptophan, pointing to a likely read error. The gene calls are TRBV6-2 or TRBV6-3 and TRBJ2-7; weak D call: TRBD2 (6 bases). Trimming took off 8 bases at V and 5 bases at J, with 16 bases between the two ends. The CDR3 runs 13 residues. Germline CDR1 and CDR2: MNHEY and SVGEGT. CDR3 nucleotide sequence: TGTGCCAGCCGGAGGGTAGGGTCGGACGAGCAGTACCTC. It encodes CASRRVGSDEQYL.

This clonotype was seen ten or more times. This chain connects TRBV6-5 to TRBJ2-2; no reliable D call. The V gene lost 6 bases and the J gene lost 6 bases, with 20 bases spanning the gap. Germline V gene data show CDR1 as MNHEY and CDR2 as SVGAGI. This CDR3 spans 16 amino acids. The DNA of the CDR3 is TGTGCCAGCAGCGCCAGGCCTCGGAGTCTAGCCGGGGAGCTGTTTTTT. Its translation: CASSARPRSLAGELFF.

For this clonotype: Given a much more abundant clone one base away, this may be a read error. The chain links TRBV2 to TRBJ1-1; D is uncertain. Germline V gene data show CDR1 as SNHLY and CDR2 as FYNNEI. The CDR3 is 13 residues long. CDR3 sequence reads: CALSEAVNTEACF. The CDR3 bases are TGTGCCCTATCGGAGGCGGTGAACACTGAAGCTTGCTTT.

This clonotype was observed at least ten times. The chain recombines TRBV2 with TRBJ2-7; tentative D call: TRBD2 (6 bases). From germline, CDR1 is SNHLY and CDR2 FYNNEI. The CDR3 loop spans 16 amino acids. The V and J ends lost 4 bases and 2 bases respectively, with 18 bases between them. The chain's CDR3 is CASSGPGDLWTYEQYF. As DNA, the CDR3 is TGTGCCAGCAGTGGGCCGGGGGATTTGTGGACCTACGAGCAGTACTTC.

This clonotype was counted at least ten times. V gene TRBV6-1 combines with J gene TRBJ2-5; 10 bases line up with TRBD1. The V gene's germline CDR1 is MNHNS and CDR2 SASEGT. Trimming removed 7 bases from V and 4 bases from J; junction bases left unmatched: 9. The CDR3 spans 15 residues. CDR3 DNA sequence: TGTGCCAGCATCCTGGACAGGGGGGGTTTAGAGACCCAGTACTTC. This translates into CASILDRGGLETQYF.